These T cell receptor beta chains were read from a single sample in a study of shared clonotypes between healthy human individuals. Generated by immunoSEQ multiplex PCR, the TCRdb table keeps only in-frame clones and is missing some. The sample contains 1.4 million to 1.5 million clones, roughly 95% of which appear only once. The sample comprised naive CD4+ T cells sorted from blood. These receptor sequences come from a man aged 25 to 40 in good health. Both conserved end residues are part of each CDR3. D genes are given only for firm matches. Clone sizes are given selectively: once, few, many, or a class where the clone is expanded.

v_gene: TRBV9
j_gene: TRBJ2-7
abundance: .
d_gene: .
len: 14
CDR3aa: CASSVGTSVNEQYF
CDR3nt: TGTGCCAGCAGCGTCGGGACTTCAGTGAACGAGCAGTACTTC

v_gene: TRBV6-4
j_gene: TRBJ2-1
abundance: .
d_gene: TRBD1
len: 15
CDR3aa: CASSAGTGGYNEQFF
CDR3nt: TGTGCCAGCAGTGCCGGGACAGGGGGCTACAATGAGCAGTTCTTC

v_gene: TRBV4-1
j_gene: TRBJ1-3
abundance: .
d_gene: TRBD1
len: 18
CDR3aa: CASSQGTGDGAGGNTIYF
CDR3nt: TGCGCCAGCAGCCAAGGGACAGGGGACGGGGCTGGTGGAAACACCATATATTTT

v_gene: TRBV5-1
j_gene: TRBJ2-5
abundance: .
d_gene: .
len: 11
CDR3aa: CASRSGETQYF
CDR3nt: TGCGCCAGCAGGTCGGGGGAGACCCAGTACTTC

v_gene: TRBV5-1
j_gene: TRBJ2-1
abundance: .
d_gene: .
len: 15
CDR3aa: CASSLVGDRLEEQFF
CDR3nt: TGCGCCAGCAGCTTGGTAGGGGACCGCTTGGAAGAGCAGTTCTTC

v_gene: TRBV11-3
j_gene: TRBJ2-3
abundance: .
d_gene: .
len: 13
CDR3aa: CASSPSTNNTQYF
CDR3nt: TGTGCCAGCAGCCCCTCGACTAACAATACGCAGTATTTT

v_gene: TRBV9
j_gene: TRBJ2-3
abundance: .
d_gene: TRBD2
len: 16
CDR3aa: CASSVAASGGTDTQYF
CDR3nt: TGTGCCAGCAGCGTAGCTGCTAGCGGAGGGACAGATACGCAGTATTTT

v_gene: TRBV27
j_gene: TRBJ2-7
abundance: few
d_gene: .
len: 13
CDR3aa: CASSFRQLYEQYF
CDR3nt: TGTGCCAGCAGTTTCAGACAGCTCTACGAGCAGTACTTC

v_gene: TRBV4-3
j_gene: TRBJ2-1
abundance: .
d_gene: .
len: 14
CDR3aa: CASSQGGTYNEQFF
CDR3nt: TGCGCCAGCAGCCAGGGGGGCACCTACAATGAGCAGTTCTTC

v_gene: TRBV5-5
j_gene: TRBJ2-7
abundance: .
d_gene: .
len: 14
CDR3aa: CASSLAPDSYEQYF
CDR3nt: TGTGCCAGCAGCTTGGCCCCCGACTCCTACGAGCAGTACTTC

v_gene: TRBV28
j_gene: TRBJ2-7
abundance: .
d_gene: TRBD2
len: 18
CDR3aa: CASSFTSGRAAAAYEQYF
CDR3nt: TGTGCCAGCAGTTTCACTAGCGGGAGGGCCGCCGCGGCCTACGAGCAGTACTTC

v_gene: TRBV5-1
j_gene: TRBJ2-1
abundance: .
d_gene: TRBD2
len: 15
CDR3aa: CASSSSSGGYNEQFF
CDR3nt: TGCGCCAGCAGCTCCAGTAGCGGGGGGTACAATGAGCAGTTCTTC

v_gene: TRBV2
j_gene: TRBJ2-1
abundance: .
d_gene: .
len: 14
CDR3aa: CASRPRQTYNEQFF
CDR3nt: TGTGCCAGCAGGCCCCGACAGACATACAATGAGCAGTTCTTC

v_gene: TRBV5-1
j_gene: TRBJ1-1
abundance: once
d_gene: TRBD1
len: 14
CDR3aa: CASSSDRGYAEAFF
CDR3nt: TGCGCCAGCAGTTCCGACAGGGGGTACGCTGAAGCTTTCTTT

v_gene: TRBV2
j_gene: TRBJ1-5
abundance: .
d_gene: .
len: 12
CDR3aa: CASSDRRQPQHF
CDR3nt: TGTGCCAGCAGTGATCGTCGTCAGCCCCAGCATTTT

v_gene: TRBV18
j_gene: TRBJ2-2
abundance: .
d_gene: .
len: 15
CDR3aa: CASSPLASDRGSLFF
CDR3nt: TGTGCCAGCTCACCACTTGCATCGGACCGCGGGTCGCTGTTTTTT

v_gene: TRBV18
j_gene: TRBJ2-7
abundance: .
d_gene: TRBD2
len: 14
CDR3aa: CASSPWREALEQYF
CDR3nt: TGTGCCAGCTCACCCTGGCGGGAGGCCCTCGAGCAGTACTTC

v_gene: TRBV7-2
j_gene: TRBJ2-7
abundance: .
d_gene: .
len: 14
CDR3aa: CASSPMAGTYEQYF
CDR3nt: TGTGCCAGCAGCCCCATGGCAGGGACCTACGAGCAGTACTTC

v_gene: TRBV11-2
j_gene: TRBJ1-2
abundance: once
d_gene: TRBD1
len: 16
CDR3aa: CASSLPDRETNYGYTF
CDR3nt: TGTGCCAGCAGCTTACCGGACAGGGAGACTAACTATGGCTACACCTTC

v_gene: TRBV5-1
j_gene: TRBJ2-3
abundance: .
d_gene: .
len: 14
CDR3aa: CASSLPGRTDTQYF
CDR3nt: TGCGCCAGCAGCTTGCCGGGCCGGACAGATACGCAGTATTTT

v_gene: TRBV5-1
j_gene: TRBJ2-5
abundance: .
d_gene: .
len: 11
CDR3aa: CASSGPGTQYF
CDR3nt: TGCGCCAGCAGCGGCCCCGGGACCCAGTACTTC

v_gene: TRBV5-1
j_gene: TRBJ1-1
abundance: .
d_gene: .
len: 15
CDR3aa: CASCSPSGGHTEAFF
CDR3nt: TGCGCCAGCTGCTCCCCCTCGGGTGGGCACACTGAAGCTTTCTTT

v_gene: TRBV6-4
j_gene: TRBJ2-5
abundance: .
d_gene: TRBD2
len: 14
CDR3aa: CASSESAGGLTQYF
CDR3nt: TGTGCCAGCAGTGAATCAGCGGGAGGGCTGACCCAGTACTTC

v_gene: TRBV19
j_gene: TRBJ2-7
abundance: once
d_gene: TRBD2
len: 15
CDR3aa: CATSLGAGVSYEQYF
CDR3nt: TGTGCCACTTCCCTCGGAGCGGGAGTATCCTACGAGCAGTACTTC